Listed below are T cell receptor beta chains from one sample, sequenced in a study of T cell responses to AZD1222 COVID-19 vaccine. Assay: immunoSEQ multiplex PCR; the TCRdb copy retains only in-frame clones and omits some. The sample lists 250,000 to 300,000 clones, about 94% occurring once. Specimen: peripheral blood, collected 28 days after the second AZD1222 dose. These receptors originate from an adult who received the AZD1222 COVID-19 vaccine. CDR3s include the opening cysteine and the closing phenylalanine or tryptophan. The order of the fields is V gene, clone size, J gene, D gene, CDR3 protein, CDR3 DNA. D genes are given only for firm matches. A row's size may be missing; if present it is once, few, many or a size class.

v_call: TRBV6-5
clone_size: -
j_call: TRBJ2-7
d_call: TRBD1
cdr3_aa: CASSNRGYYEQYF
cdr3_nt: TGTGCCAGCAGCAACAGGGGATACTACGAGCAGTACTTC

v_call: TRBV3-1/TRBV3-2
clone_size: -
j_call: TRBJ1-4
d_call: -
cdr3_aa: CASSGYEKLFF
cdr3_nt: TGTGCCAGCAGCGGGTATGAAAAACTGTTTTTT

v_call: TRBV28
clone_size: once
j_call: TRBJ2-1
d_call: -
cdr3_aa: CASSLRPRVNEQFF
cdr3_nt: TGTGCCAGCAGTTTACGGCCTAGGGTGAATGAGCAGTTCTTC

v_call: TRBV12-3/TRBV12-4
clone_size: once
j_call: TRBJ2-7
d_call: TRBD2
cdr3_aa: CASSWTSYEQYF
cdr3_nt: TGTGCCAGCAGTTGGACTAGCTACGAGCAGTACTTC

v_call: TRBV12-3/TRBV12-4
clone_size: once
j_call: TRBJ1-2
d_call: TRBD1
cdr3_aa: CASSPGGSGGYTF
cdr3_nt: TGTGCCAGCAGCCCAGGGGGCAGCGGTGGCTACACCTTC

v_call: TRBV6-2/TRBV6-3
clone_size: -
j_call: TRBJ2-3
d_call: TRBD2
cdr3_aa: CASSWETSGPSATDTQYF
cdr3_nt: TGTGCCAGCAGTTGGGAGACTAGCGGGCCCTCGGCAACAGATACGCAGTATTTT

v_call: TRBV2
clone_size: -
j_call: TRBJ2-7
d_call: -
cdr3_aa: CASSEGRFEQYF
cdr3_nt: TGTGCCAGCAGCGAGGGCAGGTTCGAGCAGTACTTC

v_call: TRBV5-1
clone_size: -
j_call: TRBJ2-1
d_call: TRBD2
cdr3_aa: CASAQPSGHNEQFF
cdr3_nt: TGCGCCAGCGCTCAGCCTAGCGGTCACAATGAGCAGTTCTTC

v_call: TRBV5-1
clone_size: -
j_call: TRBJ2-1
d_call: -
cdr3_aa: CASSLAPGNNEQFF
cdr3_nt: TGCGCCAGCAGCTTGGCCCCGGGCAACAATGAGCAGTTCTTC

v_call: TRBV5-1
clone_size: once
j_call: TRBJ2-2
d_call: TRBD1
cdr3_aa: CASSLVQGDTGELFF
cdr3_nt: TGCGCCAGCAGCTTGGTCCAGGGGGACACCGGGGAGCTGTTTTTT

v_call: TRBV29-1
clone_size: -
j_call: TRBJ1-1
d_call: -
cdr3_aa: CSVAGAEAFF
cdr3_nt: TGCAGCGTTGCCGGCGCTGAAGCTTTCTTT

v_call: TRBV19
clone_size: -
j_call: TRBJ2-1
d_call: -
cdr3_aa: CASSTNRERYYNEQFF
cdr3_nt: TGTGCCAGTAGTACAAACAGGGAGCGCTACTACAATGAGCAGTTCTTC

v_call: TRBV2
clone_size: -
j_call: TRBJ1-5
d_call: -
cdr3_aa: CASSVGGRDQPQHF
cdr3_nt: TGTGCCAGCAGTGTGGGAGGGAGGGATCAGCCCCAGCATTTT

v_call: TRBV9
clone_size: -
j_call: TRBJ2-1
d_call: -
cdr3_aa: CASSVGDIGGDEQFF
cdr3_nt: TGTGCCAGCAGCGTAGGAGACATTGGGGGCGATGAGCAGTTCTTC

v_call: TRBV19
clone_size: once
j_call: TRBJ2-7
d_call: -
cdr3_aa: CASSVGAGVYEQYF
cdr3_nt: TGTGCCAGTAGTGTCGGGGCAGGGGTGTACGAGCAGTACTTC

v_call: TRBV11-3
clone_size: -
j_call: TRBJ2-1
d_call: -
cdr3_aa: CASSLTRYNEQFF
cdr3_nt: TGTGCCAGCAGCTTAACTAGATATAATGAGCAGTTCTTC